Shown below are 31 T cell receptor beta chains from a single sample sequenced in a study of blood T cells in healthy people across ages. A second PCR, run for roughly 7 to 12 cycles, used a sample-barcoded 5' primer plus a J-beta primer mix. MiXCR, run by TCRdb on the 5' RACE reads, gives a single entry per CDR3 protein. This sample has roughly 2 million distinct CDR3 sequences; around 48% occur once, and the top ten carry less than 2.5%. Sequencing was performed on blood. The receptors come from a woman in her forties in good health.

The V call is TRBV20-1, the J call TRBJ1-1, with TRBD1 matching over 10 bases. After removal of 3 bases from V and 5 bases from J, the junction contained 3 bases not matched to a gene. This CDR3 has 13 residues. Looked up from germline, CDR1 is DFQATT and CDR2 is SNEGSKA (reference sequence). Here the CDR3 reads CSARGQGRTEAFF. The CDR3 DNA sequence: TGCAGTGCTAGGGGACAGGGGAGAACTGAAGCTTTCTTT.

V gene TRBV6-6 combines with J gene TRBJ2-3, with 9 nucleotides matching TRBD1. CDR3 length: 17 amino acids. V shed 2 bases, J shed 4 bases, and the junction held 10 bases outside the gene matches. Germline V gene sequence: CDR1 MNHNY, CDR2 SVGAGI (reference sequence). CDR3 coding DNA: TGTGCCAGCAGTTACCCGACCGGGACAGGGAATCCAGATACGCAGTATTTT. This translates into CASSYPTGTGNPDTQYF.

This clonotype has only one observation. The gene calls are TRBV7-8 and TRBJ2-5; D remains ambiguous. The CDR3 is 14 amino acids. The V gene lost 5 bases and the J gene lost 0 bases, with 10 bases spanning the gap. The germline gives CDR1 SGHVS, CDR2 FQNEAQ. The CDR3 loop is CASSKHGNQETQYF. The CDR3 region has the DNA TGTGCCAGCAGCAAGCACGGCAACCAAGAGACCCAGTACTTC. The variable domain in full, with the rest retrieved from reference TRBV7-8 and TRBJ2-5, is GAGVSQSPRYKVAKRGQDVALRCDPISGHVSLFWYQQALGQGPEFLTYFQNEAQLDKSGLPSDRFFAERPEGSVSTLKIQRTQQEDSAVYLCASSKHGNQETQYFGPGTRLLVL.

The chain uses TRBV19 and TRBJ2-3, with 12 bases identical to TRBD1. The CDR3 contains 15 residues. Trimming removed 7 bases from V and 4 bases from J; junction bases left unmatched: 6. Germline CDR1 LNHDA, CDR2 SQIVND (reference sequence). The CDR3, as DNA: TGTGCCAGTACCCCGGGACAGGGGGCTGCAGATACGCAGTATTTT. It encodes CASTPGQGAADTQYF.

This clonotype has only a few counts. The chain is built from TRBV29-1 and TRBJ2-7, with D perhaps being TRBD1 or TRBD2 (6 bases each). CDR1 is SQVTM and CDR2 is ANQGSEA in the germline V gene. The V end lost 5 bases, the J end lost 2 bases, and 13 bases lay between the germline ends. The CDR3 is 13 amino acids. The CDR3 loop is CSVLQGGAYEQYF. CDR3 DNA: TGCAGCGTTCTACAGGGAGGCGCCTACGAGCAGTACTTC.

The chain has TRBV29-1 and TRBJ1-2, with 7 bases that match TRBD1. V dropped 6 bases and J dropped 0; count of bases not matched to a gene: 10. There are 15 residues in the CDR3. Germline V CDR1 and CDR2: SQVTM, ANQGSEA. The CDR3: CSVDWADRANYGYTF. The CDR3 DNA reads TGCAGCGTCGATTGGGCCGACAGGGCTAACTATGGCTACACCTTC.

This chain links TRBV18 with TRBJ2-2; D is unresolved. CDR3 size: 17 residues. The V end was cut by 2 bases, the J end by 0 bases, with 13 bases between. Germline assignment: CDR1 KGHSH and CDR2 LQKENI. The chain's CDR3 is CASSPLGGPTNTGELFF. DNA of the CDR3: TGTGCCAGCTCACCATTGGGTGGCCCCACGAACACCGGGGAGCTGTTTTTT.

This chain connects TRBV6-6 to TRBJ1-2; TRBD1 might be the D (5 bases). This CDR3 contains 14 residues. Trimming took 0 bases from V and 7 from J, leaving 12 bases between them. The germline CDR1 and CDR2 sequences are MNHNY and SVGAGI (reference sequence). CDR3 residues: CASSYSLGAAGYTF. CDR3 bases: TGTGCCAGCAGTTACTCTCTAGGGGCTGCTGGCTACACCTTC.

The CDR3 DNA reads as TGCAGCGTTGGACAGGGGACCTCTGGAAACACCATATATTTT. This codes for CSVGQGTSGNTIYF. This rearrangement joins TRBV29-1 to TRBJ1-3, with 8 nucleotides matching TRBD1. The CDR3 is 14 residues long. J lost 0 bases, V lost 4 bases, and 2 bases had no gene match. Germline-derived CDR1 and CDR2 are SQVTM and ANQGSEA.

There are many counts of this clonotype. This chain connects TRBV4-3 to TRBJ2-1; D gene ambiguous. Trimming pared 0 bases from V and 6 bases from J, leaving 6 bases between. CDR3 length: 13 residues. Germline V gene data show CDR1 as LGHNA and CDR2 as YSLEER. The CDR3 DNA reads TGCGCCAGCAGCCAAGATCTCGGCAATGAGCAGTTCTTC. The encoded protein is CASSQDLGNEQFF.

This clonotype was detected only a few times. The genes are TRBV5-1 and TRBJ2-7; D perhaps matches TRBD2 (6 bases). The CDR3 extends over 15 amino acids. Per germline, CDR1 SGHRS and CDR2 YFSETQ. V lost 0 bases and J lost 7, with 17 bases in between. The CDR3 DNA reads as TGCGCCAGCAGCTTGGAGCAGGGAGGTTTGGGGGAGCAGTACTTC. Translation gives CASSLEQGGLGEQYF.

In its sample, this clonotype was seen once. The rearrangement uses TRBV9 and TRBJ1-2; possible D gene TRBD1, 5 bases. Trimming cost V 2 bases and J 5 bases, with 13 bases left between them. The CDR3 runs 14 residues. Germline V lookup: CDR1 SGDLS, CDR2 YYNGEE. In DNA, the CDR3 is TGTGCCAGCAGCGTGCCTGGGGGAGCTTATGGCTACACCTTC. It translates to CASSVPGGAYGYTF.

The rearrangement uses TRBV6-2 or TRBV6-3 and TRBJ2-3; a weak D match, TRBD2 (6 bases). Germline lookup yields CDR1 MNHEY and CDR2 SVGEGT. The V end lost 6 bases, the J end lost 8 bases, and 12 bases lay between the germline ends. There are 12 residues in the CDR3. The CDR3: CASRGGVGTQYF. The CDR3 DNA reads as TGTGCCAGCAGAGGCGGGGTGGGTACGCAGTATTTT.

A few counts support this clonotype. The chain uses TRBV20-1 and TRBJ2-1, with 7 bases identical to TRBD1. Germline CDR1 and CDR2: DFQATT and SNEGSKA (reference sequence). The CDR3 is made up of 15 amino acids. With 7 bases clipped from V and 7 bases from J, the junction kept 16 bases outside the gene matches. The CDR3, as DNA: TGCAGTGTCCTTGACAGGGAGCGAGTGGGGAATGAGCAGTTCTTC. Amino acids: CSVLDRERVGNEQFF.

The rearrangement links TRBV12-3 or TRBV12-4 to TRBJ1-1; possibly TRBD1 for D (5 bases). The CDR3 extends over 14 amino acids. V was cut by 4 bases and J by 1 base, with 10 bases left in between. CDR3 in amino acids: CASSSGLGNTEAFF. The CDR3, as DNA: TGTGCCAGCAGTTCGGGACTGGGGAACACTGAAGCTTTCTTT.

This clonotype was counted only a few times. The rearrangement links TRBV6-2 or TRBV6-3 to TRBJ2-1; 7 bases align to TRBD2. The CDR3 loop spans 18 amino acids. The germline CDR1 and CDR2 sequences are MNHEY and SVGEGT. V shed 3 bases and J 7 bases; nucleotides not matched to a gene: 18. The CDR3, as DNA: TGTGCCAGCAGTTATTACGCGGGATATGAGACTAGCCGAAATGAGCAGTTCTTC. Amino acids: CASSYYAGYETSRNEQFF.

A few counts support this clonotype. The rearrangement joins TRBV9 to TRBJ2-1, with 9 bases lining up with TRBD1. The CDR3 extends over 15 amino acids. Germline CDR1 SGDLS, CDR2 YYNGEE. Trimming cost V 3 bases and J 8 bases; bases outside gene matches: 9. The CDR3 bases are TGTGCCAGCAGCGAGGGAGGGACAGGGATTGATGAGCAGTTCTTC. Translated, it gives CASSEGGTGIDEQFF.

This sequence joins TRBV11-2 and TRBJ1-2; D unclear. V lost 5 bases to trimming and J lost 7 bases, with 23 bases between them. Germline V lookup: CDR1 SGHAT, CDR2 FQNNGV. The CDR3 is 16 residues long. CDR3 in amino acids: CASSTTVGISGFGYTF. The DNA for the CDR3 is TGTGCCAGCAGCACCACGGTTGGGATCTCGGGGTTTGGCTACACCTTC.

This clonotype has more than one count but fewer than ten. The chain carries TRBV20-1 and TRBJ2-3; 7 nucleotides line up with TRBD2. Germline assignment: CDR1 DFQATT and CDR2 SNEGSKA (reference sequence). V lost 0 bases, J lost 2 bases, and 8 bases stayed unmatched. The CDR3 is made up of 16 amino acids. The CDR3 DNA reads TGCAGTGCTAGAGATCGGCTAGCGGTGAACACAGATACGCAGTATTTT. Translated: CSARDRLAVNTDTQYF.

Ten or more counts support this clonotype. This chain links TRBV7-2 with TRBJ2-5; D not certain. The CDR3 consists of 15 residues. Trimming stripped 4 bases from V and 1 base from J, with 13 bases between. CDR1 SGHTA and CDR2 FQGNSA come from the germline V gene. CDR3 amino acids: CASSSPGPSQETQYF. The CDR3 nucleotides are TGTGCCAGCAGCTCACCGGGCCCCAGCCAAGAGACCCAGTACTTC.

The DNA for the CDR3 is TGTGCCAGCAGCCCTTTTCGGAGTCACAGGGCCGACGAGCAGTACTTC. Translated, it gives CASSPFRSHRADEQYF. V usage is TRBV7-9 and J usage is TRBJ2-5, with D maybe TRBD1 (6 bases). The end of the DNA fits TRBJ2-7 better, so the J call may be wrong. CDR1 is SEHNR, CDR2 FQNEAQ, per germline (reference sequence). CDR3 size: 16 residues.

This rearrangement joins TRBV20-1 to TRBJ1-6; D is perhaps TRBD1 (5 bases). The V gene lost 6 bases and the J gene lost 0 bases, with 15 bases spanning the gap. CDR1 and CDR2 (germline): DFQATT, SNEGSKA (reference sequence). The CDR3 consists of 16 residues. The CDR3 loop is CSAQGRESSYNSPLHF. The CDR3 DNA follows: TGCAGTGCCCAGGGACGTGAGAGCTCCTATAATTCACCCCTCCACTTT.

J is TRBJ1-2 and V is TRBV27, with TRBD1 matching 8 bases. The V gene end was trimmed by 0 bases and the J gene end by 3 bases; junction bases not matched to a gene: 6. This CDR3 region has 16 residues. The germline V gene encodes CDR1 MNHEY and CDR2 SMNVEV (reference sequence). The CDR3, as DNA: TGTGCCAGCAGTTTATCTTCACAGGGGGGCTACTATGGCTACACCTTC. This codes for CASSLSSQGGYYGYTF.

In this sample, this clonotype turned up many times. CDR3 amino acids: CSARDPGQGYEQYF. The CDR3 DNA sequence: TGCAGTGCTAGAGACCCCGGACAGGGCTACGAGCAGTACTTC. V usage is TRBV20-1 and J usage is TRBJ2-7; TRBD1 matches 8 bases. Germline CDR1 DFQATT, CDR2 SNEGSKA (reference sequence). This CDR3 has 14 residues. V lost 0 bases and J lost 3; bases outside the gene matches: 4.

V and J are TRBV14 and TRBJ2-5, with D perhaps being TRBD1 or TRBD2 (5 bases each). The end of the DNA aligns better with TRBJ2-7, so the J call may be wrong. CDR3 length: 16 amino acids. Germline V gene lookup returns CDR1 SGHDN and CDR2 FVKESK. For the CDR3, the DNA is TGTGCCAGCAGCCAAGATTCGGGGCACAGTATCTACGAGCAGTACTTC. Amino acids: CASSQDSGHSIYEQYF.

The rearrangement joins TRBV7-9 to TRBJ1-2, with 7 bases that match TRBD1. The V segment lost 7 bases and the J segment 5 bases; nucleotides outside the gene matches: 7. CDR3 size: 13 residues. Germline CDR1 reads SEHNR; CDR2 reads FQNEAQ (reference sequence). CDR3 bases: TGTGCCAGCACGGCAGGGGGAGGGTATGGCTACACCTTC. This encodes CASTAGGGYGYTF.

V is TRBV28 and J is TRBJ2-5; either TRBD1 or TRBD2 may fit D (5 bases each). The CDR3 length is 15 residues. Germline V lookup: CDR1 MDHEN, CDR2 SYDVKM. Trimming shortened V by 6 bases and J by 3 bases, and 17 bases separated the two germline ends. In DNA form, the CDR3 reads TGTGCCAGCAGCCAGGCTAGGGACGGTAAAGAGACCCAGTACTTC. Protein: CASSQARDGKETQYF.

The rearrangement uses TRBV10-3 and TRBJ2-1; the match to TRBD1 covers 8 bases. This CDR3 is 14 amino acids long. V dropped 4 bases and J dropped 4; count of bases not matched to a gene: 3. From germline, CDR1 is ENHRY and CDR2 SYGVKD. The CDR3 spells CAISGTGPYNEQFF. The CDR3 DNA follows: TGTGCCATCAGTGGGACAGGGCCGTACAATGAGCAGTTCTTC.

This rearrangement joins TRBV7-2 to TRBJ2-7, with 10 bases that match TRBD1. J was trimmed by 0 bases and V by 6 bases; bases with no gene match: 5. The germline V gene encodes CDR1 SGHTA and CDR2 FQGNSA. There are 15 residues in the CDR3. The CDR3 coding sequence is TGTGCCAGCAGAAGGGACAGGGGCTACTCCTACGAGCAGTACTTC. It is translated as CASRRDRGYSYEQYF.

In this sample, this clonotype turned up a few times. The V gene is TRBV6-5, the J gene TRBJ1-6; D unresolved. Trimming stripped 6 bases from V and 6 bases from J, with 6 bases between. In germline, CDR1 is MNHEY, CDR2 SVGAGI. CDR3 length equals 12 residues. The chain's CDR3 is CASSGINSPLHF. In nucleotides, the CDR3 is TGTGCCAGCAGCGGGATTAATTCACCCCTCCACTTT.

This chain joins TRBV20-1 and TRBJ2-3, with TRBD2 matching over 10 bases. Germline-derived CDR1 and CDR2 are DFQATT and SNEGSKA (reference sequence). The CDR3 spans 16 residues. Trimming removed 6 bases from V and 4 bases from J; junction bases left unmatched: 13. The CDR3 region is CSASSWSSGGSDTQYF. The CDR3, as DNA: TGCAGTGCCTCATCGTGGTCTAGCGGGGGATCAGATACGCAGTATTTT.